The sequence of this TCR beta chain was determined in a study of siplizumab effects on memory and regulatory T cells. Sequencing was performed with immunoSEQ multiplex PCR; in TCRdb, only in-frame clones are kept and a portion is missing. The profile shows approximately 2,700 clones, 55% to 65% of them singletons. Sequences were obtained from TEMRA CD8+ T cells sorted from blood. Subset defined: unstimulated CD8+ CD45RA+ effector memory T cells. This clonotype was sampled from a human donor in good health.

CDR3 DNA: TGTGCCAGCAGCTTAGGAGAGGGCACTGAAGCTTTCTTT. It yields the protein CASSLGEGTEAFF. This chain joins TRBV5-8 and TRBJ1-1, with D unclear. Germline CDR1 is SGHTS and CDR2 is YDEGEE. The germline V and J ends were trimmed by 2 bases and 4 bases, with 9 bases remaining between them. The CDR3 is made up of 13 amino acids.